The 28 T cell receptor beta chains below all came from one sample that was sequenced in a study of molecular identifiers for immune sequencing clone quantification. TCRdb fed the PCR reads into MiXCR, producing one record per CDR3 protein. The data contain about 97,000 distinct CDR3 sequences, around 24% of them singletons. The source material was naive CD8+ T cells from blood, with Jurkat cell RNA spiked in. Subset described: FACS-sorted CD8+CD4-CCR7+CD45RA+ naive T cells. The receptor source for this set is a human donor in good health. Some libraries in this study had Jurkat cell RNA spiked in.

Notes on this clonotype: A much larger clone lies one base from this, so it may be a read error. V is TRBV4-1 and J is TRBJ2-2; D is possibly TRBD1 (5 bases). CDR1 is MGHRA, CDR2 YSYEKL, per germline. Between the trimmed V and J ends, which lost 1 base and 0 bases, there was a span of 9 bases. The CDR3 totals 16 residues. In DNA form, the CDR3 reads TGCGCCAGCAGCCAAGTTAGACAGCCGAACACCGGGGAGCTGTTTTTT. Its protein is CASSQVRQPNTGELFF.

As concerns this clonotype: Possible read error: a much larger clone is one base away. The genes are TRBV2 and TRBJ2-7; 10 bases are shared with TRBD2. In germline, CDR1 is SNHLY, CDR2 FYNNEI. This CDR3 spans 14 amino acids. The CDR3 DNA sequence: TGTGCCAGCAGGTCTAGCGGGGGATACTACGAGCAGTGCTTC. Translation gives CASRSSGGYYEQCF.

This clonotype was seen repeatedly, ten times or more. The chain joins TRBV24-1 to TRBJ2-3; 7 bases map to TRBD1. CDR3 length equals 23 residues. The germline V gene encodes CDR1 KGHDR and CDR2 SFDVKD. V shed 0 bases, J shed 6 bases, and the junction held 29 bases outside the gene matches. The CDR3 DNA is TGTGCCACCAGTGATTTGCGCGGAGGCATCGGGACAGACCAACACCGAGACAAGGATACGCAGTATTTT. This gives the protein CATSDLRGGIGTDQHRDKDTQYF.

This clonotype appeared a few times. With a much larger clone just one base away, this may be a read error. The genes are TRBV7-9 and TRBJ2-3, with 7 bases identical to TRBD1. The germline V gene encodes CDR1 SEHNR and CDR2 FQNEAQ (reference sequence). The CDR3 is made up of 15 amino acids. Here the CDR3 DNA reads TGTGCCAGCAGCTCGTCTGAGGGGGCTAAAGATACGCAGTGTTTT. Amino acids: CASSSSEGAKDTQCF.

This clonotype has only one observation. The conserved phenylalanine or tryptophan is not found at the CDR3 terminus, so this likely reflects a read error. This sequence joins TRBV10-3 and TRBJ1-1, with D unresolved. The CDR3 contains 11 residues. Germline-derived CDR1 and CDR2 are ENHRY and SYGVKD. V gave up 8 bases and J gave up 5 bases, with 9 bases separating them. The CDR3 here is CAILKETEAFY. In nucleotides, the CDR3 is TGTGCCATCCTGAAGGAGACTGAAGCTTTCTAT.

This clonotype was detected many times. The chain recombines TRBV4-3 with TRBJ2-3; TRBD2 is a possible D gene (6 bases). CDR1 is LGHNA and CDR2 is YSLEER in the germline V gene. The V gene lost 0 bases and the J gene lost 1 base, with 11 bases spanning the gap. The CDR3 is 16 residues long. The DNA of the CDR3 is TGCGCCAGCAGCCAAGAGGGCTGGGGGGGCACAGATACGCAGTATTTT. This encodes CASSQEGWGGTDTQYF.

This clonotype was seen at least ten times. The chain uses TRBV3-1 and TRBJ1-3; D remains ambiguous. The V gene lost 4 bases and the J gene lost 1 base, with 26 bases spanning the gap. Germline-derived CDR1 and CDR2 are LGHDT and YNNKEL (reference sequence). This CDR3 comprises 20 residues. CDR3 DNA sequence: TGTGCCAGCAGCCCAAGACTCACCTCGGGCAGTTGGATGTCTGGAAACACCATATATTTT. Its translation is CASSPRLTSGSWMSGNTIYF.

In this sample, this clonotype turned up once. Here the CDR3 reads CASSTSGGDTQYF. The CDR3 DNA sequence: TGTGCCAGCAGCACCTCGGGTGGGGATACGCAGTATTTT. This chain links TRBV7-9 with TRBJ2-3; D gene unclear. Germline CDR1 SEHNR, CDR2 FQNEAQ (reference sequence). The ends were cut back, 5 bases at V and 6 bases at J, with 12 bases in the middle. The CDR3 spans 13 residues.

This rearrangement joins TRBV5-1 to TRBJ2-7, with 8 bases that match TRBD2. The CDR3 spans 15 residues. Unmatched junction bases numbered 4, after V lost 0 bases and J lost 2 bases. Germline V CDR1 and CDR2: SGHRS, YFSETQ. The CDR3 DNA reads TGCGCCAGCAGCTTGGTAGCGGGGCAGGCCTACGAGCAGTACTTC. Its protein is CASSLVAGQAYEQYF.

Concerning this clonotype itself: Given a much more abundant clone one base away, this may be a read error. The chain joins TRBV7-9 to TRBJ2-3; the D gene is possibly TRBD1 (5 bases). Trimming stripped 2 bases from V and 4 bases from J, with 16 bases between. From germline, CDR1 is SEHNR and CDR2 FQNEAQ (reference sequence). This CDR3 is 16 amino acids long. The CDR3 loop is CASSLTQGVLPDTQYF. The CDR3, as DNA: TGTGCCAGCAGCTTAACCCAGGGCGTCCTCCCAGATACGCAGTATTTT. The full variable domain, its missing parts supplied by reference TRBV7-9 and TRBJ2-3, is DTGVSQNPRHKITKRGQNVTFRCDPISEHNRLYWYRQTLGQGPEFLTYFQNEAQLEKSRLLSDRFSAERPKGSFSTLEIQRTEQGDSAMYLCASSLTQGVLPDTQYFGPGTRLTVL.

This clonotype was observed at least ten times. The chain uses TRBV6-6 and TRBJ2-4; no clear D. This CDR3 has 11 residues. CDR1 MNHNY and CDR2 SVGAGI come from the germline V gene (reference sequence). Trimming pared 5 bases from V and 11 bases from J, leaving 10 bases between. The CDR3 nucleotides are TGTGCCAGCAGTGCACCTGCCTTTCAGTACTTC. As protein: CASSAPAFQYF.

On this clonotype itself: Since the CDR3 does not end with the conserved phenylalanine or tryptophan, this likely comes from a read error. The rearrangement joins TRBV5-1 to TRBJ2-1; 8 bases line up with TRBD2. The CDR3 is made up of 16 amino acids. Trimming removed 4 bases from V and 4 bases from J; junction bases left unmatched: 10. CDR1 and CDR2 (germline): SGHRS, YFSETQ. The CDR3 is CASSPHNGREYNEQFV. CDR3 coding DNA: TGCGCCAGCAGCCCCCACAACGGGAGGGAATACAATGAGCAGTTCGTC.

V is TRBV7-9 and J is TRBJ1-1; D unresolved. The germline CDR1 and CDR2 sequences are SEHNR and FQNEAQ (reference sequence). V lost 0 bases, J lost 8 bases, and 10 bases lay in between. There are 13 residues in the CDR3. The CDR3 coding sequence is TGTGCCAGCAGCTTAGCAGGTGTGGGGGAAGCTTTCTTT. Translated: CASSLAGVGEAFF.

The table lists this clonotype with a few counts. The chain employs TRBV2 and TRBJ2-3; 9 positions agree with TRBD2. J lost 0 bases, V lost 2 bases, and 6 bases had no gene match. This CDR3 comprises 17 residues. The V gene's germline CDR1 is SNHLY and CDR2 FYNNEI. As DNA, the CDR3 is TGTGCCAGCAGTGAAAGTCCGGGACTAGCTAGCACAGATACGCAGTATTTT. Protein sequence: CASSESPGLASTDTQYF.

This clonotype was recorded a few times. This may arise from a read error, as a much more abundant clone is one base away. A read error is likely, as this CDR3 ends without the conserved phenylalanine or tryptophan. The chain recombines TRBV6-2 or TRBV6-3 with TRBJ2-3; the D is unclear. The CDR3 is 14 residues long. The germline V and J ends were trimmed by 6 bases and 2 bases, with 12 bases remaining between them. Per germline, CDR1 MNHEY and CDR2 SVGEGT. For the CDR3, the DNA is TGTGCCAGCAGCGTCCTAAGGGCCACAGATACGCAGTATCTT. It codes for CASSVLRATDTQYL.

This chain joins TRBV28 and TRBJ2-5; no clear D gene. The CDR3 loop spans 15 amino acids. V was pared by 5 bases and J by 9 bases, with 22 bases between. Germline assignment: CDR1 MDHEN and CDR2 SYDVKM. For the CDR3, the DNA is TGTGCCAGCAGTCCACAAACAGCCCTGGAAGCGCCCCAGTACTTC. It encodes CASSPQTALEAPQYF.

In the case of this clonotype: This may be a read error: a much more frequent sequence differs by one nucleotide. V usage is TRBV6-2 or TRBV6-3 and J usage is TRBJ1-1, with a possible D match to TRBD1 (5 bases). The CDR3 is 14 residues long. V dropped 2 bases and J dropped 6 bases, with 13 bases sitting between them. Germline V gene sequence: CDR1 MNHEY, CDR2 SVGEGT. The CDR3 here is CASSYAGAGAEAFF. Here the CDR3 DNA reads TGTGCCAGCAGTTACGCCGGGGCGGGAGCTGAAGCTTTCTTT.

This clonotype was picked up many times. The chain couples TRBV12-3 or TRBV12-4 to TRBJ1-1, with 7 bases that match TRBD1. Losses at the gene ends were 1 base for V and 2 bases for J; bases not matched to a gene: 4. The CDR3 loop spans 15 amino acids. CDR3 bases: TGTGCCAGCAGTTTAGGACAGGGAACCAACACTGAAGCTTTCTTT. Translation: CASSLGQGTNTEAFF.

This clonotype has at least ten counts. The gene calls are TRBV4-3 and TRBJ2-3; D is ambiguous. V dropped 0 bases and J dropped 2 bases, with 15 bases sitting between them. CDR1 is LGHNA and CDR2 is YSLEER in the germline V gene. This CDR3 region has 17 residues. CDR3 amino acids: CASSQDRGPRPTDTQYF. CDR3 DNA: TGCGCCAGCAGCCAAGATAGAGGACCGAGACCCACAGATACGCAGTATTTT.

As for this clonotype: A single base separates this from a much larger clone, so it may be a read error. The chain uses TRBV2 and TRBJ2-7, with D perhaps matching TRBD1 (6 bases). Per germline, CDR1 SNHLY and CDR2 FYNNEI. The CDR3 spans 14 residues. The CDR3 nucleotides read TGTGCCAGCAGTGGCCAGACAGGCTCGGCCGAGCGGTACTTC. Amino acid sequence: CASSGQTGSAERYF.

This clonotype was recorded at least ten times. The genes are TRBV28 and TRBJ2-3; 7 bases map to TRBD2. J gave up 6 bases and V 5 bases, and 11 bases lay outside the gene matches. From germline, CDR1 is MDHEN and CDR2 SYDVKM. CDR3 size: 15 residues. CDR3 bases: TGTGCCAGCAGTGCCCGGGACTTGGGGGGGGATACGCAGTATTTT. It yields the protein CASSARDLGGDTQYF. Using reference TRBV28 and TRBJ2-3 for the parts outside the CDR3, the full variable domain is DVKVTQSSRYLVKRTGEKVFLECVQDMDHENMFWYRQDPGLGLRLIYFSYDVKMKEKGDIPEGYSVSREKKERFSLILESASTNQTSMYLCASSARDLGGDTQYFGPGTRLTVL.

Comments on this clonotype: A read error may explain this, as a much larger clone is one base away. The chain links TRBV20-1 to TRBJ2-7; weak D call: TRBD1 (6 bases). The CDR3 sequence is 11 residues long. The V gene lost 5 bases and the J gene lost 9 bases, with 14 bases spanning the gap. Germline CDR1 DFQATT, CDR2 SNEGSKA (reference sequence). The DNA of the CDR3 is TGCAGTGCTCCCACAGGGACCGCGCAGTACTTC. Amino acid sequence: CSAPTGTAQYF.

In this sample, this clonotype turned up many times. This chain connects TRBV30 to TRBJ1-1, with 7 nucleotides matching TRBD1. Trimming at V came to 8 bases and at J to 4 bases, leaving 13 bases not matched to a gene. Germline V gene sequence: CDR1 GTSNPN, CDR2 SVGIG (reference sequence). This CDR3 is 14 amino acids long. CDR3 bases: TGTGCCGGCGAGACAGGGACCCCCAGCACTGAAGCTTTCTTT. The encoded protein is CAGETGTPSTEAFF.

This clonotype has just a few counts. A read error may explain this, as a much larger clone is one base away. The V and J genes are TRBV12-3 or TRBV12-4 and TRBJ2-3; D possibly matches TRBD1 or TRBD2 (5 bases each). The ends were cut back, 6 bases at V and 4 bases at J, with 14 bases in the middle. The CDR3 covers 14 residues. CDR3 protein: CASSGDLRPDTQYF. CDR3 nucleotides: TGTGCCAGCAGCGGGGACCTACGCCCAGATACGCAGTATTTT.

The sample holds many counts of this clonotype. The chain couples TRBV28 to TRBJ1-6, with D unresolved. CDR3 length equals 14 residues. The V end lost 1 base, the J end lost 6 bases, and 7 bases lay between the germline ends. Germline V lookup: CDR1 MDHEN, CDR2 SYDVKM. The CDR3 is CASSLLGSNSPLHF. As DNA, the CDR3 is TGTGCCAGCAGTTTATTGGGCAGTAATTCACCCCTCCACTTT. The full variable domain, its missing parts supplied by reference TRBV28 and TRBJ1-6, is DVKVTQSSRYLVKRTGEKVFLECVQDMDHENMFWYRQDPGLGLRLIYFSYDVKMKEKGDIPEGYSVSREKKERFSLILESASTNQTSMYLCASSLLGSNSPLHFGNGTRLTVT.

This clonotype was counted ten times or more. The chain has TRBV4-1 and TRBJ2-6; D possibly uses TRBD1 or TRBD2 (6 bases each). Trimming left V 3 bases short and J 9 bases short, with 18 bases between. This CDR3 has 16 amino acids. Germline CDR1 and CDR2: MGHRA and YSYEKL. CDR3 amino acids: CASSQEQGLPNNVLTF. As DNA, the CDR3 is TGCGCCAGCAGCCAGGAACAGGGACTCCCTAACAACGTCCTGACTTTC.

CDR3 protein: CASSLVGEVAGNTIYF. CDR3 DNA: TGTGCCAGCAGCTTAGTCGGGGAAGTGGCTGGAAACACCATATATTTT. The chain carries TRBV7-9 and TRBJ1-3; D is ambiguous. The CDR3 extends over 16 amino acids. Germline V gene lookup returns CDR1 SEHNR and CDR2 FQNEAQ (reference sequence). V lost 1 base and J 2 bases, leaving 12 bases between the germline ends. Together with reference TRBV7-9 and TRBJ1-3, the CDR3 gives the full variable domain: DTGVSQNPRHKITKRGQNVTFRCDPISEHNRLYWYRQTLGQGPEFLTYFQNEAQLEKSRLLSDRFSAERPKGSFSTLEIQRTEQGDSAMYLCASSLVGEVAGNTIYFGEGSWLTVV.

This clonotype was recorded at least ten times. The chain recombines TRBV7-9 with TRBJ2-2; 12 bases align to TRBD1. Germline V gene data show CDR1 as SEHNR and CDR2 as FQNEAQ (reference sequence). CDR3 size: 16 residues. Trimming removed 6 bases from V and 6 bases from J; junction bases left unmatched: 8. The CDR3 is CASRPRDRGLSGELFF. CDR3 sequence (DNA): TGTGCCAGCAGACCCCGGGACAGGGGGCTGTCCGGGGAGCTGTTTTTT.